This T cell receptor beta chain was profiled in a study of T-cell memory formation after mild COVID-19. Trimming left V 0 bases short and J 7 bases short, with 9 bases between. There are 14 residues in the CDR3. Germline CDR1 reads SNHLY; CDR2 reads FYNNEI. MiXCR, applied by TCRdb to the 5' RACE reads, yields one record per CDR3 protein. There are about 340,000 distinct CDR3 sequences in the sample; roughly 19% occur only once, and roughly 23% lies in the top ten. Broader study findings: Pre-infection memory contained some responding clones, which suggested that cross-reactive memory had joined. For contracting clones, CD4+ ones sat mainly in CM and EM, CD8+ in EMRA.

About this clonotype itself: Its specificity is unknown.

The sequencing sample was made of PBMCs or a T cell subset sorted from them (not recorded which). This chain joins TRBV2 and TRBJ2-2, with no clear D. This receptor was obtained from a man between 18 and 35 years old who had mild COVID-19 (a few samples of this study predate the infection). Cell type and time point are not known. The CDR3 sequence: CASSEAVPGGELFF. The CDR3 DNA reads as TGTGCCAGCAGTGAAGCTGTCCCGGGCGGGGAGCTGTTTTTT.